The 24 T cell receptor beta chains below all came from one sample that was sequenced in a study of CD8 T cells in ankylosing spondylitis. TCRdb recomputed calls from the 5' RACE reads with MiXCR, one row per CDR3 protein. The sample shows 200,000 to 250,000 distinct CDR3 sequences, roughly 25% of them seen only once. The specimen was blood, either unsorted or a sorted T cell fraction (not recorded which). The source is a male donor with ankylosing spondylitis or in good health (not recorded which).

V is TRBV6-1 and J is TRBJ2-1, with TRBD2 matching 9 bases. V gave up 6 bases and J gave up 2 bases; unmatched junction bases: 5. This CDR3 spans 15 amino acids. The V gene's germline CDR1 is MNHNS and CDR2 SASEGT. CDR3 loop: CASRREGRTYNEQFF. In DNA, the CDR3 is TGTGCCAGCAGGCGGGAGGGCCGAACCTACAATGAGCAGTTCTTC.

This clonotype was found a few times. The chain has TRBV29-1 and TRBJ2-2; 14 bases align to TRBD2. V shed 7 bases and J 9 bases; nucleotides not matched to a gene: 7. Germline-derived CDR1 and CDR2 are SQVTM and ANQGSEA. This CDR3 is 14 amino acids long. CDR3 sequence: CSAGTSGSSRELFF. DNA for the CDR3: TGCAGCGCCGGGACTAGCGGGAGTTCCAGGGAGCTGTTTTTT.

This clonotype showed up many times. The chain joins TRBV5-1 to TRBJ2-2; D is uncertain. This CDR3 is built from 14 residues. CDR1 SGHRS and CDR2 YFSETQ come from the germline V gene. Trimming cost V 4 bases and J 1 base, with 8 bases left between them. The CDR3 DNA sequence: TGCGCCAGCAGCCCGCTCAAGAACACCGGGGAGCTGTTTTTT. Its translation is CASSPLKNTGELFF.

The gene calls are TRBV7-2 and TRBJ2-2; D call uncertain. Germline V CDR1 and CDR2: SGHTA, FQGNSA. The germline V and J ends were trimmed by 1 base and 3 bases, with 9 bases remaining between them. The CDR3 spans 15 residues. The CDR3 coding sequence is TGTGCCAGCAGCTTAGTAGGGCCTCACACCGGGGAGCTGTTTTTT. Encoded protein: CASSLVGPHTGELFF. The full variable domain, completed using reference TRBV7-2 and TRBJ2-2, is GAGVSQSPSNKVTEKGKDVELRCDPISGHTALYWYRQSLGQGLEFLIYFQGNSAPDKSGLPSDRFSAERTGGSVSTLTIQRTQQEDSAVYLCASSLVGPHTGELFFGEGSRLTVL.

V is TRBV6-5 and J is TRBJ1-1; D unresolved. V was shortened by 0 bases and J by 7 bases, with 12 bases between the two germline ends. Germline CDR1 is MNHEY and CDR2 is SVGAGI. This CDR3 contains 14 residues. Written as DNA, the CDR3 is TGTGCCAGCAGTTACTCTTCGGGAAACCTTGAAGCTTTCTTT. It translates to CASSYSSGNLEAFF.

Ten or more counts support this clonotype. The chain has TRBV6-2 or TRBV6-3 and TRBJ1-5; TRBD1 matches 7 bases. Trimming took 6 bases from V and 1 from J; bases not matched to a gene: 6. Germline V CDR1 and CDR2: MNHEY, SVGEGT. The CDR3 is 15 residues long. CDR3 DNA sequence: TGTGCCAGCAGCGCAACAGGGGTGAGCAATCAGCCCCAGCATTTT. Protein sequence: CASSATGVSNQPQHF.

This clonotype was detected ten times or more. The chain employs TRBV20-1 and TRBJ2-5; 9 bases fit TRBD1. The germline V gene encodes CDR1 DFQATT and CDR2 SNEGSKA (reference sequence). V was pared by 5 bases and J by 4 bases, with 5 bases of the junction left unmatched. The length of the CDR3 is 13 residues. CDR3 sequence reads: CSAGDREGETQYF. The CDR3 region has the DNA TGCAGTGCTGGGGACAGGGAGGGAGAGACCCAGTACTTC.

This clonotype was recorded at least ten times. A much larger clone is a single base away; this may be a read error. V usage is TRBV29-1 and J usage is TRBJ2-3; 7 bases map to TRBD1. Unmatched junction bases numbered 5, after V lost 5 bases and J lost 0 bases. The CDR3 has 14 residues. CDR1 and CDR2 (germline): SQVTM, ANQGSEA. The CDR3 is CSVPPGQSTDTQYF. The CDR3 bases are TGCAGCGTTCCTCCGGGACAGAGCACAGATACGCAGTATTTT.

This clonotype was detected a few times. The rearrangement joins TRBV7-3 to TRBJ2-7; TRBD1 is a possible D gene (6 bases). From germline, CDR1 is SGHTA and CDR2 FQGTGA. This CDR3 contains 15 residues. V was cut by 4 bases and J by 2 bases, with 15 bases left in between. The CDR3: CASSSRTVNPYEQYF. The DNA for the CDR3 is TGTGCCAGCAGCTCGCGGACAGTGAACCCCTACGAGCAGTACTTC.

CDR3 region: CASSQDQSGVPYGYTF. Here the CDR3 DNA reads TGTGCCAGCAGCCAAGATCAAAGTGGGGTCCCCTATGGCTACACCTTC. The chain joins TRBV4-2 to TRBJ1-2; D not resolved. Germline V CDR1 and CDR2: LGHNA, YNFKEQ. The V end was cut by 0 bases, the J end by 4 bases, with 15 bases between. This CDR3 spans 16 amino acids.

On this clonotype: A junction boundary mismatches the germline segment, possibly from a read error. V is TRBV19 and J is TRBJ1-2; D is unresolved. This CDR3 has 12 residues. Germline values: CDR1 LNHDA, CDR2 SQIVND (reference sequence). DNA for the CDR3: TGTGCCAGTAGTACCAGGCGCTATGGCTACCCCTTC. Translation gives CASSTRRYGYPF.

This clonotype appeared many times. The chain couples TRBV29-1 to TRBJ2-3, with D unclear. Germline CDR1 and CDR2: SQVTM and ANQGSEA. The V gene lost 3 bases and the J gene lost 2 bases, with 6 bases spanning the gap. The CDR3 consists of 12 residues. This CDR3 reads CSVDRSTDTQYF. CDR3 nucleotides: TGCAGCGTTGATCGGTCCACAGATACGCAGTATTTT.

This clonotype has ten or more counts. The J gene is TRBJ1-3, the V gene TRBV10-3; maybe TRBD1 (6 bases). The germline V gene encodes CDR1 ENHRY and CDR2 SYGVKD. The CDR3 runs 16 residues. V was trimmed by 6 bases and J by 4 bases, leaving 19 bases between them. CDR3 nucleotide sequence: TGTGCCATCAGCCGACATGAACAGGGTTCCGGAAACACCATATATTTT. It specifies CAISRHEQGSGNTIYF.

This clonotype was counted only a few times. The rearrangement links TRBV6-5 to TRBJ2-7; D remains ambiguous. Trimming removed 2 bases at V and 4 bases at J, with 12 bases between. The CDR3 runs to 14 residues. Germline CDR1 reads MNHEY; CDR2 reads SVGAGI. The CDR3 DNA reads TGTGCCAGCAGTTACGGGCAGAATACTTACGAGCAGTACTTC. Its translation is CASSYGQNTYEQYF.

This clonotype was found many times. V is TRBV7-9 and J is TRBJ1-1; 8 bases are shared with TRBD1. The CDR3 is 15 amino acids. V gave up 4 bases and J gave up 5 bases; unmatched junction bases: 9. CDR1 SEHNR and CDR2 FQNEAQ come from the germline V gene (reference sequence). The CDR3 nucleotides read TGTGCCAGCAGCTCTCCCAGGGGGCGTCAGACTGAAGCTTTCTTT. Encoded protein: CASSSPRGRQTEAFF.

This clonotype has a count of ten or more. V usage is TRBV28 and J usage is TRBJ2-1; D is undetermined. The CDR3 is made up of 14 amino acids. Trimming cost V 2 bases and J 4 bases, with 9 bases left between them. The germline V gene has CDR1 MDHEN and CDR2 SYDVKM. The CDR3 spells CASSLELQYNEQFF. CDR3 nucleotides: TGTGCCAGCAGTTTAGAACTACAATACAATGAGCAGTTCTTC. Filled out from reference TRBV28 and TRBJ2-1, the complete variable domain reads DVKVTQSSRYLVKRTGEKVFLECVQDMDHENMFWYRQDPGLGLRLIYFSYDVKMKEKGDIPEGYSVSREKKERFSLILESASTNQTSMYLCASSLELQYNEQFFGPGTRLTVL.

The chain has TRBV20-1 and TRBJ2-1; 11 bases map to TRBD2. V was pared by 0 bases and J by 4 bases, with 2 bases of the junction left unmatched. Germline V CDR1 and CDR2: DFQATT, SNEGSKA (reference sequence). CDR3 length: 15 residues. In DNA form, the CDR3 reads TGCAGTGCTAGAGAGATAGCGGGAGGGTACAATGAGCAGTTCTTC. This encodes CSAREIAGGYNEQFF.

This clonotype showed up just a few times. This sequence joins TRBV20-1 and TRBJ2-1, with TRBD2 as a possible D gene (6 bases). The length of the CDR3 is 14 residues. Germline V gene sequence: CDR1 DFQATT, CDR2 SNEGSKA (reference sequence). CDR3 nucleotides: TGCAGGGAGTGGGACGGGAGCTCCTACAATGAGCAGTTCTTC. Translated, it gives CREWDGSSYNEQFF.

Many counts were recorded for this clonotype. The CDR3 reads CASSYLSIGNTEAFF. CDR3 in DNA: TGTGCCAGCAGTTACCTCAGCATCGGGAACACTGAAGCTTTCTTT. The chain uses TRBV6-5 and TRBJ1-1; D call uncertain. CDR3 length: 15 residues. Germline V gene sequence: CDR1 MNHEY, CDR2 SVGAGI. The V gene lost 2 bases and the J gene lost 1 base, with 11 bases spanning the gap.

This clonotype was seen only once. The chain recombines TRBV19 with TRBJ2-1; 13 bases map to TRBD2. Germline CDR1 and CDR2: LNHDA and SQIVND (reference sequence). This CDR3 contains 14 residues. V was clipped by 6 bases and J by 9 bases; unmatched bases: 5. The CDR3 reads CASRGTSGTVEQFF. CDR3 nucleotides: TGTGCCAGTAGAGGGACTAGCGGGACCGTTGAGCAGTTCTTC.

Here the CDR3 DNA reads TGCAGCGTTGAGCCACCAGGGGATGGCTACACCTTC. Translating gives CSVEPPGDGYTF. This chain joins TRBV29-1 and TRBJ1-2; D may be TRBD1 (6 bases). The CDR3 extends over 12 amino acids. V lost 3 bases, J lost 6 bases, and 11 bases lay in between. The germline V gene has CDR1 SQVTM and CDR2 ANQGSEA.

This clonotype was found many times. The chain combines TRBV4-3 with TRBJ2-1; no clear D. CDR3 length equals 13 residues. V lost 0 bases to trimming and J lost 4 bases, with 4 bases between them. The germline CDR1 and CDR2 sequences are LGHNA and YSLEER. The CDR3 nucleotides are TGCGCCAGCAGCCAAGAAAGGTACAATGAGCAGTTCTTC. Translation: CASSQERYNEQFF.

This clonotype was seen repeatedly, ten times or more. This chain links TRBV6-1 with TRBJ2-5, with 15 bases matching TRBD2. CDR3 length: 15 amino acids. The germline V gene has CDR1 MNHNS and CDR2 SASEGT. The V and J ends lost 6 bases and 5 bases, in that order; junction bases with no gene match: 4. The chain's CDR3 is CASRRTSGRAETQYF. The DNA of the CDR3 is TGTGCCAGCAGAAGGACTAGCGGGAGGGCGGAGACCCAGTACTTC.

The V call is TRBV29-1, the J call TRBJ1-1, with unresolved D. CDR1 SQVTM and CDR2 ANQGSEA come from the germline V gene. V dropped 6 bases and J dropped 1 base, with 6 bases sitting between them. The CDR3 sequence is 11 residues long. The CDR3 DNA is TGCAGCGTCGTCCGGAACACTGAAGCTTTCTTT. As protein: CSVVRNTEAFF. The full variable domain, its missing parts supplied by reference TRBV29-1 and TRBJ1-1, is SAVISQKPSRDICQRGTSLTIQCQVDSQVTMMFWYRQQPGQSLTLIATANQGSEATYESGFVIDKFPISRPNLTFSTLTVSNMSPEDSSIYLCSVVRNTEAFFGQGTRLTVV.